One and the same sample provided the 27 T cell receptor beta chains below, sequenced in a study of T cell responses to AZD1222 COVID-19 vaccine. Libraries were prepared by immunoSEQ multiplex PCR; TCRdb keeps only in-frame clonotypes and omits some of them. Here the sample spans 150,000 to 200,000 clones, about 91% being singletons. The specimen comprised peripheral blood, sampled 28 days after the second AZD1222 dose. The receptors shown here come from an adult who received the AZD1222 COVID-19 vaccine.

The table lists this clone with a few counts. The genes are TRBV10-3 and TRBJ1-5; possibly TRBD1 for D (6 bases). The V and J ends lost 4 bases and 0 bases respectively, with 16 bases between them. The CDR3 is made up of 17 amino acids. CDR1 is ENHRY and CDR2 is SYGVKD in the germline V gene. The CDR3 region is CAISGTATGLSNQPQHF. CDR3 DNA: TGTGCCATCAGTGGAACAGCGACAGGACTTAGCAATCAGCCCCAGCATTTT.

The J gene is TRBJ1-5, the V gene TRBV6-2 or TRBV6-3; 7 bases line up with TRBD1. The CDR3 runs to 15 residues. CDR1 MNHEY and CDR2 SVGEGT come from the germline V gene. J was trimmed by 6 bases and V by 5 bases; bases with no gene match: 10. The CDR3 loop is CASSTWTGYGQPQHF. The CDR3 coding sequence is TGTGCCAGCAGTACGTGGACAGGCTACGGTCAGCCCCAGCATTTT.

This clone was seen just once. The CDR3 loop is CASGARGENTEAFF. DNA for the CDR3: TGTGCTAGTGGTGCACGGGGGGAGAACACTGAAGCTTTCTTT. V usage is TRBV12-5 and J usage is TRBJ1-1; weak D call: TRBD1 (5 bases). Trimming shortened V by 5 bases and J by 1 base, and 11 bases separated the two germline ends. CDR1 LGHNT and CDR2 FRNRAP come from the germline V gene. This CDR3 comprises 14 residues.

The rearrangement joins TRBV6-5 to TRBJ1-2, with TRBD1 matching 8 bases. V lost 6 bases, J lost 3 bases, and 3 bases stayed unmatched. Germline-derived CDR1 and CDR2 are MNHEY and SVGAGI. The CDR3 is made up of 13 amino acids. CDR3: CASRLGQDYGYTF. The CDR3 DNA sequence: TGTGCCAGCAGACTGGGACAGGACTATGGCTACACCTTC.

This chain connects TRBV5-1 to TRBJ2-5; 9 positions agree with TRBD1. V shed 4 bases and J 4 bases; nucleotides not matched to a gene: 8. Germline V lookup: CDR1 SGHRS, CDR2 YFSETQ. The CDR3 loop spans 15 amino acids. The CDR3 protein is CASSGGQGLRETQYF. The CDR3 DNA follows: TGCGCCAGCAGCGGGGGACAGGGACTTAGAGAGACCCAGTACTTC.

The CDR3 here is CASSLAEGAGEKLFF. The DNA of the CDR3 is TGCGCCAGCAGCTTGGCCGAGGGGGCAGGTGAAAAACTGTTTTTT. The gene calls are TRBV5-1 and TRBJ1-4, with 7 bases aligning to TRBD1. Germline assignment: CDR1 SGHRS and CDR2 YFSETQ. The CDR3 has 15 amino acids. Trimming cost V 0 bases and J 7 bases; bases outside gene matches: 6.

CDR3 DNA: TGTGCCAGCAGCTATAGGGTCCCCGGGGAGCTGTTTTTT. The encoded protein is CASSYRVPGELFF. The V and J genes are TRBV9 and TRBJ2-2, with D uncertain. Germline V gene sequence: CDR1 SGDLS, CDR2 YYNGEE. The CDR3 has 13 amino acids. Between the trimmed V and J ends, which lost 4 bases and 6 bases, there was a span of 10 bases.

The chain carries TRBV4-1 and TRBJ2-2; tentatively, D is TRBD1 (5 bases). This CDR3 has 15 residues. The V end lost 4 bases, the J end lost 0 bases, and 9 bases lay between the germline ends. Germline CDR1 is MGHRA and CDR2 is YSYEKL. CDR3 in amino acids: CASSPGASNTGELFF. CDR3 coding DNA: TGCGCCAGCAGCCCTGGGGCTTCGAACACCGGGGAGCTGTTTTTT.

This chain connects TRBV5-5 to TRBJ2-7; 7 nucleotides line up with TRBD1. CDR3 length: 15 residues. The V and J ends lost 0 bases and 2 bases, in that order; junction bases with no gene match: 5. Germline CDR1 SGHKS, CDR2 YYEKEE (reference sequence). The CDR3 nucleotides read TGTGCCAGCAGCTTGGCGTGGCAGGGGGCCTACGAGCAGTACTTC. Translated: CASSLAWQGAYEQYF. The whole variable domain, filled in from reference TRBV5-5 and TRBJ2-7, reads DAGVTQSPTHLIKTRGQQVTLRCSPISGHKSVSWYQQVLGQGPQFIFQYYEKEERGRGNFPDRFSARQFPNYSSELNVNALLLGDSALYLCASSLAWQGAYEQYFGPGTRLTVT.

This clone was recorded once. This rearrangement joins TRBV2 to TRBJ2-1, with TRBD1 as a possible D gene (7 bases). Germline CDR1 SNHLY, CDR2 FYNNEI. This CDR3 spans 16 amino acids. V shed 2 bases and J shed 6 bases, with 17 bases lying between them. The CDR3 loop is CASSELPAGGGNEQFF. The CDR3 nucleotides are TGTGCCAGCAGTGAACTTCCAGCAGGGGGAGGCAATGAGCAGTTCTTC.

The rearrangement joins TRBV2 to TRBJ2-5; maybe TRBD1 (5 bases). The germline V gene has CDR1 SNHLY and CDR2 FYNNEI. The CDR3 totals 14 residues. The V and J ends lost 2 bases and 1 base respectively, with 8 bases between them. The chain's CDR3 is CASSENRRQETQYF. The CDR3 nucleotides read TGTGCCAGCAGTGAAAACAGGCGCCAAGAGACCCAGTACTTC.

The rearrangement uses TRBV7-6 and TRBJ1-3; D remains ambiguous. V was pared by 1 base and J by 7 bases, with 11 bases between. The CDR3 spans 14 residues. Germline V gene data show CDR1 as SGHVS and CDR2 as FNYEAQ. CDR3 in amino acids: CASSLETAGNTIYF. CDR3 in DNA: TGTGCCAGCAGCTTAGAGACGGCCGGGAACACCATATATTTT. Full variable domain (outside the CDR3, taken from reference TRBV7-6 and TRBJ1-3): GAGVSQSPRYKVTKRGQDVALRCDPISGHVSLYWYRQALGQGPEFLTYFNYEAQQDKSGLPNDRFSAERPEGSISTLTIQRTEQRDSAMYRCASSLETAGNTIYFGEGSWLTVV.

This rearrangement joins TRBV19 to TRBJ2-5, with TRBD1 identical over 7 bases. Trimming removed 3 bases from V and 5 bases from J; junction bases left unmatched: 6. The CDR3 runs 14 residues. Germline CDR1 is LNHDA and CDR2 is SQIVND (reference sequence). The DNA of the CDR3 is TGTGCCAGTAGTATTGCGAGGGGGCGGGAGACCCAGTACTTC. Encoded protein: CASSIARGRETQYF.

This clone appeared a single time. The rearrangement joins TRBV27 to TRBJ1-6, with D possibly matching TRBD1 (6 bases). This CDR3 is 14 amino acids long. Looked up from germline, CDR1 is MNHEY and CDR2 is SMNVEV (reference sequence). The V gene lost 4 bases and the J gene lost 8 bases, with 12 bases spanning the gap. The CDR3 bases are TGTGCCAGCAGTTCGACGAGGGGGGATTCACCCCTCCACTTT. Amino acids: CASSSTRGDSPLHF.

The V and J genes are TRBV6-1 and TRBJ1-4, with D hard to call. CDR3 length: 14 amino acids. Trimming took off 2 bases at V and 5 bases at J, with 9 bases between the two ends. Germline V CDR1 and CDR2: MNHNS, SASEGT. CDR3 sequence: CASSENGENEKLFF. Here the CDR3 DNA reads TGTGCCAGCAGTGAAAACGGGGAGAATGAAAAACTGTTTTTT.

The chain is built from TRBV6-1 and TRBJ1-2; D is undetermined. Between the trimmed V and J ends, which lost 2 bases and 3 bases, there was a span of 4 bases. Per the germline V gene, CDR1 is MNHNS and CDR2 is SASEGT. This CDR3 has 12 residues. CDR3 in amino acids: CASSEQDYGYTF. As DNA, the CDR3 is TGTGCCAGCAGTGAACAGGACTATGGCTACACCTTC.

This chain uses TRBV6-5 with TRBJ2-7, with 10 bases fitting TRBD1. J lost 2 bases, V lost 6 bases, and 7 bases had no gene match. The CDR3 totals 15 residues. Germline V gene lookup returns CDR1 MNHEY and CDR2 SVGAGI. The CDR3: CASSLTGGHPYEQYF. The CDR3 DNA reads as TGTGCCAGCAGCCTGACAGGGGGCCATCCCTACGAGCAGTACTTC.

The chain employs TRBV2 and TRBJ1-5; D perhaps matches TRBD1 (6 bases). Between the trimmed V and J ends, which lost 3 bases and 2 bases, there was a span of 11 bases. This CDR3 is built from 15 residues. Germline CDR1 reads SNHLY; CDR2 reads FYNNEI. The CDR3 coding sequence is TGTGCCAGCAGTGATGTAGGGGGTGGCAATCAGCCCCAGCATTTT. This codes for CASSDVGGGNQPQHF.

This CDR3 is CASSPRRRFYGYTF. In DNA, the CDR3 is TGTGCCAGCAGCCCCCGAAGAAGGTTCTATGGCTACACCTTC. The chain couples TRBV5-8 to TRBJ1-2; D is undetermined. This CDR3 has 14 amino acids. Trimming pared 4 bases from V and 4 bases from J, leaving 14 bases between. From germline, CDR1 is SGHTS and CDR2 YDEGEE.

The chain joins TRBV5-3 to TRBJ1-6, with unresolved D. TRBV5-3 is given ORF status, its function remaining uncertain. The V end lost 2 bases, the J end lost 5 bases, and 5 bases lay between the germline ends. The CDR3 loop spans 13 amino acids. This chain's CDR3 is CARSLLDNSPLHF. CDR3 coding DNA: TGTGCCAGAAGCTTATTGGATAATTCACCCCTCCACTTT.

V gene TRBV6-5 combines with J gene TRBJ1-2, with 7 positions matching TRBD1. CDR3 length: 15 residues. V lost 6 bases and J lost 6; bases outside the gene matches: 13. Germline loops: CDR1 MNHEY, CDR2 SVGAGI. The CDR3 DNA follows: TGTGCCAGCAGCACGACCTTGACAGGGACTCATGGCTACACCTTC. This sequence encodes CASSTTLTGTHGYTF.

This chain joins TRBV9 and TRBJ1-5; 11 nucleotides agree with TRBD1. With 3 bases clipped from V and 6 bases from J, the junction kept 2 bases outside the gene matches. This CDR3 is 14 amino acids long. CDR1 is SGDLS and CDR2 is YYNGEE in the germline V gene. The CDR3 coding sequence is TGTGCCAGCAGCGCCGGGACAGGGGGTCAGCCCCAGCATTTT. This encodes CASSAGTGGQPQHF.

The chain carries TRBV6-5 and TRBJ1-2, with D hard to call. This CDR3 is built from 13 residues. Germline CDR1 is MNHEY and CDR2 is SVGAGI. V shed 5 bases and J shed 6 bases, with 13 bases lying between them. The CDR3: CASSTTVADGYTF. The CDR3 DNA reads TGTGCCAGCAGTACCACGGTGGCCGATGGCTACACCTTC.

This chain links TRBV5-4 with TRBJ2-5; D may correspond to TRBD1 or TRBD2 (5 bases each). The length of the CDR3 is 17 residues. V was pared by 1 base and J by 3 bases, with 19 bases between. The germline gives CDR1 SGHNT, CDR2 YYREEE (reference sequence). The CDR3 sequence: CASSLNWPGTLEETQYF. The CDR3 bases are TGTGCCAGCAGCTTGAATTGGCCAGGGACCCTAGAAGAGACCCAGTACTTC.

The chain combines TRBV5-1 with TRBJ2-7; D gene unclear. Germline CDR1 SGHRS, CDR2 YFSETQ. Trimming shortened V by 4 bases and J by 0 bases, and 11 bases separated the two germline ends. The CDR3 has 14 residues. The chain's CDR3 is CASSDPSGSYEQYF. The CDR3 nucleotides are TGCGCCAGCAGCGACCCCTCGGGCTCCTACGAGCAGTACTTC.

CDR3 protein: CASSQVAGELFF. For the CDR3, the DNA is TGTGCCAGCAGCCAAGTAGCCGGGGAGCTGTTTTTT. The V gene is TRBV14, the J gene TRBJ2-2; D is unclear. Between the trimmed V and J ends, which lost 1 base and 6 bases, there was a span of 3 bases. The germline V gene has CDR1 SGHDN and CDR2 FVKESK. This CDR3 contains 12 residues.

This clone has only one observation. CDR3 DNA sequence: TGTGCCAGCGTTAGACAGGGGGTTGCTAACTATGGCTACACCTTC. It is translated as CASVRQGVANYGYTF. The rearrangement uses TRBV2 and TRBJ1-2, with 9 bases that match TRBD1. J was trimmed by 0 bases and V by 8 bases; bases with no gene match: 7. The germline CDR1 and CDR2 sequences are SNHLY and FYNNEI. The CDR3 has 15 residues.